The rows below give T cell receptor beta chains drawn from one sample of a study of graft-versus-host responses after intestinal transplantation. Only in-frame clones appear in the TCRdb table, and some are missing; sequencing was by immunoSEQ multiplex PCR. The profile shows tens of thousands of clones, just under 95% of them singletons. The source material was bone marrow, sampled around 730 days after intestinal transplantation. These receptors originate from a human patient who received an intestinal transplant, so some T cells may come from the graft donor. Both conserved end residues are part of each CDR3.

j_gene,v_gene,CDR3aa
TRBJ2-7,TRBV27,CASSLVGREGEQYF
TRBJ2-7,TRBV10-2,CASSTTSVSYEQYF
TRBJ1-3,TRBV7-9,CASSRDTSGNTIYF
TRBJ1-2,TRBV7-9,CASSKDRGQDYGYTF
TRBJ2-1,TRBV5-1,CASSLGGTGNNEQFF
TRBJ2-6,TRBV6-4,CASSEGSGANVLTF
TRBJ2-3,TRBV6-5,CASSYSSASTDTQYF
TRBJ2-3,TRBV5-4,CASSHHELAGGADTQYF
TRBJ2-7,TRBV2,CASREDSNPTYEQYF
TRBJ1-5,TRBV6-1,CASSEGGPGNQPQHF
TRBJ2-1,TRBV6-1,CASSEGTGGYNEQFF
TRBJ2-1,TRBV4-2,CASSRTGPGNEQFF